This entry lists 22 T cell receptor beta chains sequenced from one sample in a study of healthy donors' naive CD4 and CD8 T cells. Each TCR library used 500 ng of total RNA and a linear amplification protocol. TCRdb reanalysed the reads using MiXCR and keeps one entry per CDR3 protein. This table holds about 180,000 distinct CDR3 sequences, 74% found once. The sequencing input was naive CD4+ and CD8+ T cells sorted from blood, pooled from several donors. These receptors were taken from a pool of human donors in good health; the sample pools cells from several healthy donors.

This chain links TRBV6-2 or TRBV6-3 with TRBJ2-5; either TRBD1 or TRBD2 may supply D (5 bases each). This CDR3 has 15 amino acids. CDR1 MNHEY and CDR2 SVGEGT come from the germline V gene. V was trimmed by 6 bases and J by 2 bases, leaving 16 bases between them. CDR3 sequence: CASSLLWDPQETQYF. CDR3 DNA: TGTGCCAGCAGCCTTTTATGGGACCCTCAAGAGACCCAGTACTTC.

This clonotype was seen a single time. The chain combines TRBV19 with TRBJ1-1; tentative D call: TRBD1 (5 bases). Germline V gene data show CDR1 as LNHDA and CDR2 as SQIVND (reference sequence). Trimming removed 1 base from V and 7 bases from J, with 10 bases in between. This CDR3 comprises 13 residues. The CDR3 region is CASSIGGHLEAFF. The CDR3 DNA sequence: TGTGCCAGTAGTATAGGAGGACACCTTGAAGCTTTCTTT.

This chain links TRBV30 with TRBJ2-3; D perhaps matches TRBD1 (5 bases). The CDR3 runs to 15 residues. V lost 3 bases and J 0 bases, leaving 13 bases between the germline ends. Germline V gene data show CDR1 as GTSNPN and CDR2 as SVGIG (reference sequence). The CDR3 here is CAWSRRQGSTDTQYF. CDR3 nucleotides: TGTGCCTGGAGCCGCAGGCAGGGTAGCACAGATACGCAGTATTTT.

The rearrangement uses TRBV19 and TRBJ2-1; D is uncertain. The germline V gene has CDR1 LNHDA and CDR2 SQIVND (reference sequence). V lost 6 bases to trimming and J lost 9 bases, with 18 bases between them. The CDR3 sequence is 14 residues long. This CDR3 reads CASSPLRAASEQFF. For the CDR3, the DNA is TGTGCCAGTAGCCCTCTTAGGGCGGCTAGTGAGCAGTTCTTC.

The chain links TRBV29-1 to TRBJ1-2; D unclear. The CDR3 is made up of 11 amino acids. Looked up from germline, CDR1 is SQVTM and CDR2 is ANQGSEA. Between the trimmed V and J ends, which lost 5 bases and 4 bases, there was a span of 8 bases. CDR3 sequence reads: CSVQDIYGYTF. The CDR3 coding sequence is TGCAGCGTTCAGGATATCTATGGCTACACCTTC.

In regard to this clonotype: At one of its ends the junction is not consistent with the germline gene, which may arise from a read error. The chain uses TRBV27 and TRBJ2-1, with TRBD2 as a possible D gene (6 bases). CDR3 length equals 15 residues. Per germline, CDR1 MNHEY and CDR2 SMNVEV (reference sequence). CDR3 nucleotide sequence: TGTGCCAGCCGCCGCGGGGACGGCTCCTACAATAAGCAGTTCTTC. Translating gives CASRRGDGSYNKQFF.

The chain couples TRBV19 to TRBJ1-1; the D is unclear. The CDR3 contains 12 residues. With 7 bases removed from V and 4 bases from J, the gap between germline ends came to 10 bases. Germline lookup yields CDR1 LNHDA and CDR2 SQIVND (reference sequence). The CDR3 nucleotides read TGTGCCAGTAATGGGAGAAGCACTGAAGCTTTCTTT. Translation: CASNGRSTEAFF.

The V call is TRBV5-1, the J call TRBJ2-1; D gene uncertain. The CDR3 spans 15 residues. CDR1 SGHRS and CDR2 YFSETQ come from the germline V gene. With 1 base removed from V and 0 bases from J, the gap between germline ends came to 8 bases. The CDR3 protein is CASSLIQSSYNEQFF. CDR3 nucleotides: TGCGCCAGCAGCTTGATCCAGAGCTCCTACAATGAGCAGTTCTTC.

The gene calls are TRBV6-5 and TRBJ1-2; D gene uncertain. Trimming shortened V by 4 bases and J by 3 bases, and 18 bases separated the two germline ends. The germline V gene encodes CDR1 MNHEY and CDR2 SVGAGI. The CDR3 contains 16 residues. The CDR3 spells CASSWATTQVDYGYTF. CDR3 DNA: TGTGCCAGCAGTTGGGCAACTACCCAAGTTGACTATGGCTACACCTTC.

The V gene is TRBV15, the J gene TRBJ2-7, with unresolved D. This CDR3 comprises 14 residues. Germline V gene lookup returns CDR1 LNHNV and CDR2 YYDKDF (reference sequence). Trimming took 0 bases from V and 5 from J, leaving 11 bases between them. This CDR3 reads CATSRDSRLDEQYF. CDR3 coding DNA: TGTGCCACCAGCAGAGATTCGCGGCTAGACGAGCAGTACTTC.

The J gene is TRBJ2-1, the V gene TRBV27; D may be TRBD2 (6 bases). The germline gives CDR1 MNHEY, CDR2 SMNVEV (reference sequence). The CDR3 loop spans 14 amino acids. The V and J ends lost 3 bases and 4 bases respectively, with 10 bases between them. The CDR3: CASSLRGLYNEQFF. CDR3 bases: TGTGCCAGCAGTTTGCGGGGTTTGTACAATGAGCAGTTCTTC.

The V and J genes are TRBV27 and TRBJ2-7; TRBD1 aligns across 9 bases. Germline CDR1 MNHEY, CDR2 SMNVEV (reference sequence). J was trimmed by 5 bases and V by 3 bases; bases with no gene match: 11. The CDR3 is 16 residues long. The CDR3 nucleotides are TGTGCCAGCAGTTTGGGACCGGGACAGGGCCGTCACGAGCAGTACTTC. Translated: CASSLGPGQGRHEQYF.

V is TRBV5-4 and J is TRBJ1-1; TRBD1 agrees at 8 bases. This CDR3 is built from 16 residues. V shed 4 bases, J shed 0 bases, and the junction held 8 bases outside the gene matches. The germline V gene has CDR1 SGHNT and CDR2 YYREEE (reference sequence). The CDR3 reads CASSVTGVRMNTEAFF. The CDR3 DNA reads TGTGCCAGCAGCGTGACAGGGGTGAGGATGAACACTGAAGCTTTCTTT.

The J gene is TRBJ2-7, the V gene TRBV30, with 10 bases fitting TRBD2. CDR1 GTSNPN and CDR2 SVGIG come from the germline V gene (reference sequence). CDR3 length: 15 residues. V trimming: 0 bases; J trimming: 6 bases; junction bases outside the gene matches: 8. The CDR3 here is CAWSVQTSGWAEQYF. In DNA, the CDR3 is TGTGCCTGGAGTGTCCAGACTAGCGGGTGGGCCGAGCAGTACTTC.

This clonotype showed up just once. V is TRBV15 and J is TRBJ2-7, with D uncertain. From germline, CDR1 is LNHNV and CDR2 YYDKDF (reference sequence). The CDR3 sequence is 14 residues long. V dropped 6 bases and J dropped 1 base, with 13 bases sitting between them. In DNA, the CDR3 is TGTGCCACCAGGAATCTGGCATCATCCTACGAGCAGTACTTC. Residues: CATRNLASSYEQYF.

The CDR3 region is CASTWTGAHNSPLHF. As DNA, the CDR3 is TGTGCCAGCACCTGGACAGGGGCCCATAATTCACCCCTCCACTTT. The chain employs TRBV27 and TRBJ1-6, with 9 bases aligning to TRBD1. The CDR3 is 15 residues long. J lost 5 bases, V lost 7 bases, and 6 bases had no gene match. The germline gives CDR1 MNHEY, CDR2 SMNVEV (reference sequence).

This chain uses TRBV27 with TRBJ2-3; D might be TRBD2 (6 bases). This CDR3 comprises 15 residues. V dropped 5 bases and J dropped 2 bases, with 14 bases sitting between them. CDR1 and CDR2 (germline): MNHEY, SMNVEV (reference sequence). The CDR3 region is CASSRLVRTTDTQYF. The CDR3 DNA reads TGTGCCAGCAGTCGACTAGTCCGGACCACAGATACGCAGTATTTT.

This clonotype was seen more than once but under ten times. This chain connects TRBV29-1 to TRBJ2-7; D is undetermined. The CDR3 loop spans 13 amino acids. V was shortened by 2 bases and J by 8 bases, with 16 bases between the two germline ends. Germline V CDR1 and CDR2: SQVTM, ANQGSEA. The DNA of the CDR3 is TGCAGCGTTGAAAAAGACACCATTCCTCAGCAGTACTTC. This translates into CSVEKDTIPQQYF.

This chain joins TRBV5-6 and TRBJ2-2; D remains ambiguous. Germline values: CDR1 SGHDT, CDR2 YYEEEE. The CDR3 consists of 12 residues. V was cut by 4 bases and J by 6 bases, with 7 bases left in between. CDR3 nucleotides: TGTGCCAGCAGCCTTGTCCCCGGGGAGCTGTTTTTT. Amino acids: CASSLVPGELFF.

The chain links TRBV5-1 to TRBJ2-7; 7 nucleotides line up with TRBD2. The ends lost 4 bases at V and 6 bases at J; junction bases unmatched: 13. Germline V gene data show CDR1 as SGHRS and CDR2 as YFSETQ. The CDR3 has 15 residues. In DNA form, the CDR3 reads TGCGCCAGCAGCATCGGAGCGGGATCGGCCCTCGAGCAGTACTTC. Protein sequence: CASSIGAGSALEQYF.

The chain carries TRBV7-6 and TRBJ2-7, with 8 bases lining up with TRBD2. V shed 2 bases, J shed 3 bases, and the junction held 3 bases outside the gene matches. Germline V gene data show CDR1 as SGHVS and CDR2 as FNYEAQ. The CDR3 covers 14 residues. The CDR3, as DNA: TGTGCCAGCAGCTTAACTAGCGGCTTCTACGAGCAGTACTTC. It codes for CASSLTSGFYEQYF.

In the case of this clonotype: No DNA is shown, since the ends of the CDR3 on it are uncertain; the CDR3 is the one TCRdb lists. This rearrangement joins TRBV6-6 to TRBJ1-2; the table's TRBD1 call for D was not verified on the DNA. Ends included, the CDR3 has 14 residues. Germline V gives CDR1 MNHNY, CDR2 SVGAGI (reference sequence). This chain's CDR3 is CASSWGQGSNGYIF.